Presented here are 27 T cell receptor beta chains from one specimen sequenced in a study of blood T cells in healthy people across ages. Combining a sample-barcoded 5' primer with a J-beta primer mix, a second PCR ran for roughly 7 to 11 cycles. One entry per CDR3 protein, called by TCRdb with MiXCR from the 5' RACE reads. The table has 380,000 or so distinct CDR3 sequences, 45% to 60% seen once. Sequencing input: blood. These receptors originate from a man between 60 and 75 years old in good health.

This clonotype was detected only a few times. The genes are TRBV21-1 and TRBJ2-7; TRBD2, the table's D call, was not compared with the DNA. TRBV21-1 is flagged as a pseudogene. CDR3 length: 15 amino acids. The DNA for the CDR3 is TGTGCCAGCAGCAAAGTGAGTCCGAAGTCCTACGAGCAGTACTTC. Translating gives CASSKVSPKSYEQYF.

The rearrangement links TRBV28 to TRBJ2-1, with D perhaps TRBD2 (5 bases). Trimming removed 4 bases from V and 10 bases from J, with 20 bases in between. Germline V gives CDR1 MDHEN, CDR2 SYDVKM. The CDR3 is 15 residues long. The CDR3 reads CASSSSWGVAREQFF. The CDR3 nucleotides are TGTGCCAGCAGTTCATCCTGGGGTGTAGCGCGCGAGCAGTTCTTC. The full variable domain, rest sourced from reference TRBV28 and TRBJ2-1, is DVKVTQSSRYLVKRTGEKVFLECVQDMDHENMFWYRQDPGLGLRLIYFSYDVKMKEKGDIPEGYSVSREKKERFSLILESASTNQTSMYLCASSSSWGVAREQFFGPGTRLTVL.

The chain recombines TRBV20-1 with TRBJ1-6; D is unresolved. The V gene's germline CDR1 is DFQATT and CDR2 SNEGSKA (reference sequence). The CDR3 extends over 15 amino acids. V was pared by 1 base and J by 5 bases, with 12 bases between. CDR3 in DNA: TGCAGTGCTAGAGGAGAAAGCGCGAATAATTCACCCCTCCACTTT. This sequence encodes CSARGESANNSPLHF.

This chain joins TRBV7-9 and TRBJ2-1; TRBD2 matches 11 bases. This CDR3 region has 15 residues. Unmatched junction bases numbered 8, after V lost 6 bases and J lost 7 bases. Germline V gene sequence: CDR1 SEHNR, CDR2 FQNEAQ (reference sequence). For the CDR3, the DNA is TGTGCCAGCAGTCGGGTAGCGGGGGGGCGAAATGAGCAGTTCTTC. Its translation: CASSRVAGGRNEQFF.

Comments on this clonotype: A much larger clone sits a single nucleotide away, making a read error possible. The CDR3 is CATGTGKPLHF. The DNA of the CDR3 is TGTGCCACCGGGACCGGCAAGCCCCTGCATTTT. The chain is built from TRBV6-1 and TRBJ1-5; perhaps TRBD1 as D (5 bases). CDR1 and CDR2 from the germline V gene are MNHNS and SASEGT. CDR3 length: 11 amino acids.

This clonotype was detected a few times. The V gene is TRBV20-1, the J gene TRBJ2-7; D may be TRBD2 (5 bases). This CDR3 contains 16 residues. Per germline, CDR1 DFQATT and CDR2 SNEGSKA (reference sequence). Deletions cut 2 bases from V and 2 bases from J, with 19 bases between. CDR3 loop: CSARRSLTEVTYEQYF. CDR3 coding DNA: TGCAGTGCTAGACGATCCCTAACGGAGGTAACCTACGAGCAGTACTTC.

The rearrangement joins TRBV10-3 to TRBJ2-5, with D perhaps matching TRBD1 (6 bases). The CDR3 is made up of 16 amino acids. Germline lookup yields CDR1 ENHRY and CDR2 SYGVKD. Trimming removed 2 bases from V and 1 base from J, with 14 bases in between. The CDR3: CAISEGASRGQETQYF. The CDR3 DNA reads TGTGCCATCAGTGAGGGGGCTAGCAGGGGCCAAGAGACCCAGTACTTC.

This clonotype has only a few counts. This chain links TRBV5-6 with TRBJ2-3; 8 bases are shared with TRBD1. Germline lookup yields CDR1 SGHDT and CDR2 YYEEEE. This CDR3 is 16 amino acids long. The V gene end was trimmed by 5 bases and the J gene end by 5 bases; junction bases not matched to a gene: 13. The CDR3 bases are TGTGCCAGCAGTCCGAGCGTGGACAGGGTTGGAGATACGCAGTATTTT. It yields the protein CASSPSVDRVGDTQYF.

The chain recombines TRBV29-1 with TRBJ1-1; perhaps TRBD1 as D (6 bases). This CDR3 comprises 12 residues. Trimming stripped 6 bases from V and 7 bases from J, with 15 bases between. Germline V gives CDR1 SQVTM, CDR2 ANQGSEA. Written as DNA, the CDR3 is TGCAGCGTGGCCCACAGGGCAGGTGAAGCTTTCTTT. The encoded protein is CSVAHRAGEAFF.

The rearrangement joins TRBV6-5 to TRBJ1-2, with D maybe TRBD1 (6 bases). Germline-derived CDR1 and CDR2 are MNHEY and SVGAGI. The length of the CDR3 is 16 residues. V was shortened by 2 bases and J by 4 bases, with 17 bases between the two germline ends. The CDR3 is CASSYLTGQGTYGYTF. CDR3 DNA: TGTGCCAGCAGTTACCTTACCGGGCAGGGGACCTATGGCTACACCTTC.

The rearrangement links TRBV7-9 to TRBJ2-7; TRBD1 aligns across 8 bases. CDR3 length: 13 amino acids. CDR1 and CDR2 (germline): SEHNR, FQNEAQ (reference sequence). V gave up 5 bases and J gave up 7 bases; unmatched junction bases: 7. CDR3 amino acids: CASSPTGTGEQYF. The DNA of the CDR3 is TGTGCCAGCAGCCCGACAGGGACAGGAGAGCAGTACTTC.

The J gene is TRBJ2-3, the V gene TRBV5-1; 9 bases fit TRBD2. The germline V gene encodes CDR1 SGHRS and CDR2 YFSETQ. The CDR3 has 16 residues. Trimming at V came to 2 bases and at J to 4 bases, leaving 8 bases not matched to a gene. CDR3 region: CASSLPSGGPSDTQYF. CDR3 DNA sequence: TGCGCCAGCAGCTTACCCAGCGGGGGGCCTTCAGATACGCAGTATTTT.

This clonotype was counted a few times. This chain uses TRBV10-3 with TRBJ2-4, with a weak D call TRBD1 (6 bases). This CDR3 is 16 amino acids long. In germline, CDR1 is ENHRY, CDR2 SYGVKD. V was cut by 6 bases and J by 0 bases, with 15 bases left in between. The DNA of the CDR3 is TGTGCCATCAGCACACGACAGGCGGAAGCCAAAAACATTCAGTACTTC. Translated, it gives CAISTRQAEAKNIQYF.

This chain connects TRBV9 to TRBJ2-2, with unresolved D. The germline V gene encodes CDR1 SGDLS and CDR2 YYNGEE. CDR3 length equals 15 residues. The V and J ends lost 4 bases and 5 bases respectively, with 15 bases between them. This chain's CDR3 is CASSLSPDGTGELFF. DNA of the CDR3: TGTGCCAGCAGCCTAAGTCCGGACGGAACCGGGGAGCTGTTTTTT.

The sample holds one count of this clonotype. The chain links TRBV6-4 to TRBJ2-3; 7 positions agree with TRBD2. The trim removed 3 bases at V and 0 bases at J, leaving 18 bases unmatched. From germline, CDR1 is MRHNA and CDR2 SNTAGT. The CDR3 has 20 amino acids. CDR3 nucleotides: TGTGCCAGCAGTGAAAGAGCCGGGACTATCGGGTCCTCTAGCACAGATACGCAGTATTTT. Translation: CASSERAGTIGSSSTDTQYF.

The chain recombines TRBV7-3 with TRBJ2-3; D not certain. V lost 5 bases to trimming and J lost 6 bases, with 12 bases between them. The CDR3 consists of 13 residues. Germline CDR1 is SGHTA and CDR2 is FQGTGA. This CDR3 is CASSPAPPDTQYF. In nucleotides, the CDR3 is TGTGCCAGCAGCCCGGCCCCGCCGGATACGCAGTATTTT.

The genes are TRBV28 and TRBJ2-7, with TRBD1 matching over 7 bases. V was pared by 3 bases and J by 4 bases, with 6 bases of the junction left unmatched. CDR1 is MDHEN and CDR2 is SYDVKM in the germline V gene. The CDR3 totals 14 residues. CDR3 nucleotides: TGTGCCAGCAGTTTTTTCGGGACAGTATACGAGCAGTACTTC. Residues: CASSFFGTVYEQYF.

The chain links TRBV5-1 to TRBJ2-5; weak D call: TRBD1 (6 bases). The CDR3 length is 13 residues. Trimming cost V 5 bases and J 6 bases, with 14 bases left between them. The germline V gene encodes CDR1 SGHRS and CDR2 YFSETQ. CDR3 protein: CASRTQGFQTQYF. DNA for the CDR3: TGCGCCAGCAGGACACAGGGATTCCAGACCCAGTACTTC.

DNA for the CDR3: TGCAGTGCGCAAAGGAGTGGCGGGAGCAATCAGCCCCAGCATTTT. Its translation: CSAQRSGGSNQPQHF. V and J are TRBV20-1 and TRBJ1-5; D is unclear. Germline CDR1 is DFQATT and CDR2 is SNEGSKA (reference sequence). The V end lost 6 bases, the J end lost 1 base, and 16 bases lay between the germline ends. CDR3 size: 15 residues.

This clonotype was recorded once. The gene calls are TRBV20-1 and TRBJ1-5; D uncertain. The CDR3 totals 14 residues. With 4 bases removed from V and 0 bases from J, the gap between germline ends came to 10 bases. Germline V lookup: CDR1 DFQATT, CDR2 SNEGSKA (reference sequence). CDR3 sequence (DNA): TGCAGTGCTACCCGGGGTCATAGCAATCAGCCCCAGCATTTT. Translation: CSATRGHSNQPQHF.

This clonotype occurred a few times. The chain has TRBV10-3 and TRBJ2-5; TRBD1 is a possible D gene (5 bases). This CDR3 is 17 amino acids long. Germline V gene data show CDR1 as ENHRY and CDR2 as SYGVKD. Trimming left V 0 bases short and J 1 base short, with 15 bases between. CDR3 DNA sequence: TGTGCCATCAGTGAGTCCACCCTTATGGGGCCCCAAGAGACCCAGTACTTC. It encodes CAISESTLMGPQETQYF.

V and J are TRBV27 and TRBJ1-1; 12 positions match TRBD1. CDR3 length: 18 amino acids. Germline V gene sequence: CDR1 MNHEY, CDR2 SMNVEV (reference sequence). J was trimmed by 5 bases and V by 5 bases; bases with no gene match: 15. CDR3 sequence: CASSTGGRDRGRGTEAFF. The CDR3 nucleotides are TGTGCCAGCAGTACCGGTGGGCGGGACAGGGGGCGAGGAACTGAAGCTTTCTTT.

The chain employs TRBV20-1 and TRBJ1-2, with 7 bases that match TRBD1. The germline gives CDR1 DFQATT, CDR2 SNEGSKA (reference sequence). The CDR3 contains 12 residues. The junction had 3 bases not matched to a gene; V was cut back by 4 bases and J by 4 bases. The CDR3 DNA sequence: TGCAGTGCTACAGGGGGGTCCTATGGCTACACCTTC. Protein sequence: CSATGGSYGYTF.

The gene calls are TRBV28 and TRBJ2-3; D possibly corresponds to TRBD1 (5 bases). The CDR3 has 14 residues. The germline gives CDR1 MDHEN, CDR2 SYDVKM. Trimming stripped 10 bases from V and 3 bases from J, with 17 bases between. CDR3 bases: TGTGCCACCCGGACACGTCTGGGAACAGATACGCAGTATTTT. Protein: CATRTRLGTDTQYF.

This chain joins TRBV3-1 and TRBJ2-7, with 7 bases matching TRBD2. V was clipped by 4 bases and J by 6 bases; unmatched bases: 6. Germline V gene data show CDR1 as LGHDT and CDR2 as YNNKEL (reference sequence). CDR3 size: 13 residues. CDR3 nucleotides: TGTGCCAGCAGCCGGACTAGGATCGGCGAGCAGTACTTC. This sequence encodes CASSRTRIGEQYF.

This clonotype was seen more than once but under ten times. The V and J genes are TRBV20-1 and TRBJ2-3, with TRBD2 as a possible D gene (5 bases). This CDR3 is built from 12 residues. Germline CDR1 DFQATT, CDR2 SNEGSKA (reference sequence). The V end was cut by 6 bases, the J end by 11 bases, with 18 bases between. CDR3 protein: CSAPSPAGQQYF. CDR3 nucleotides: TGCAGTGCCCCCTCGCCGGCGGGCCAGCAGTATTTT.

The chain couples TRBV10-2 to TRBJ1-3; tentative D call: TRBD1 (5 bases). This CDR3 is 11 amino acids long. The V and J ends lost 11 bases and 7 bases respectively, with 12 bases between them. The germline V gene encodes CDR1 WSHSY and CDR2 SAAADI. CDR3 protein: CACMTANTIYF. The CDR3 DNA is TGCGCCTGCATGACAGCTAACACCATATATTTT.